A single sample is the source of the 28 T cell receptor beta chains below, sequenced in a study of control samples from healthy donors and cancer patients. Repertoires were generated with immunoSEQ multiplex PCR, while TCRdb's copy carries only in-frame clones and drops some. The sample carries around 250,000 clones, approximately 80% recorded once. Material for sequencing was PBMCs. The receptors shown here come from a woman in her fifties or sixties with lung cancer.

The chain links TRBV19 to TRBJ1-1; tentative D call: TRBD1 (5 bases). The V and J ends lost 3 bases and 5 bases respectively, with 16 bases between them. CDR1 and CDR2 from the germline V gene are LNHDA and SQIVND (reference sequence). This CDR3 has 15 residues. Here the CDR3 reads CASSIVGRRQTEAFF. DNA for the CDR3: TGTGCCAGTAGTATCGTCGGTCGTAGACAGACTGAAGCTTTCTTT.

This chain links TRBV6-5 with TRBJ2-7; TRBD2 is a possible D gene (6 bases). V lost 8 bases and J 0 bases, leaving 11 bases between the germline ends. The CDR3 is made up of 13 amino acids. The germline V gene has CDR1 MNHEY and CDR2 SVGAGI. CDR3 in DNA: TGTGCCAGCCCTAGCGAACTCTCCTACGAGCAGTACTTC. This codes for CASPSELSYEQYF.

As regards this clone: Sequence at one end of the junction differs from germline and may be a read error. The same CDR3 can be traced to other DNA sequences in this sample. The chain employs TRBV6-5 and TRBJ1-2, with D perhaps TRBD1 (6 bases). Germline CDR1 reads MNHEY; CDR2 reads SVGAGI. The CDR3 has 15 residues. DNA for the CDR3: TGTGCCAGCAGCTACTCGGACAGAGTTTACTATGGCTACACCTTC. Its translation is CASSYSDRVYYGYTF.

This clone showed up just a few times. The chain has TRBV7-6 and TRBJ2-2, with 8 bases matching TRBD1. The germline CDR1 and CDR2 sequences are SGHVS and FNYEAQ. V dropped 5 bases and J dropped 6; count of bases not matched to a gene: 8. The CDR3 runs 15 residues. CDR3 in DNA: TGTGCCAGCAGCCGGGACAGGAACCCCCCCGGGGAGCTGTTTTTT. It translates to CASSRDRNPPGELFF.

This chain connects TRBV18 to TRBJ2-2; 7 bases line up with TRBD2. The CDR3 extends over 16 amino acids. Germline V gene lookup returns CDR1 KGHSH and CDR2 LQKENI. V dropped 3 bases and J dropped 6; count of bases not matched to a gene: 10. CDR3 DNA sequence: TGTGCCAGCTCACCCCCGACGGGAGGATCTGCCGGGGAGCTGTTTTTT. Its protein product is CASSPPTGGSAGELFF.

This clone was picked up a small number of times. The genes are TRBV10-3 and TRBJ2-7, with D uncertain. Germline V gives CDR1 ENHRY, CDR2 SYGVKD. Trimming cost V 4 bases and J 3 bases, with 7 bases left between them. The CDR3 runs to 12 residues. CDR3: CAISVGGYEQYF. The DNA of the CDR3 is TGTGCCATCAGTGTAGGTGGCTACGAGCAGTACTTC.

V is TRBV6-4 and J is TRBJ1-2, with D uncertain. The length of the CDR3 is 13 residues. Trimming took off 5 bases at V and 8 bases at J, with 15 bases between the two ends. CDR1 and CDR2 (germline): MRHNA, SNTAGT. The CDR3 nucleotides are TGTGCCAGCAGTCCGGACGGTGCGGGAGGCTACACCTTC. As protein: CASSPDGAGGYTF.

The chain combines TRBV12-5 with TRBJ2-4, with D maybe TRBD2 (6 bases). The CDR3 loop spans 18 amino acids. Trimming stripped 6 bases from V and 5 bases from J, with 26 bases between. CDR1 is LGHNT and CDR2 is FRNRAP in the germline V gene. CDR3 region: CASGGNIKTKGLENIQYF. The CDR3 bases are TGTGCTAGTGGAGGAAATATTAAGACCAAGGGACTGGAAAACATTCAGTACTTC.

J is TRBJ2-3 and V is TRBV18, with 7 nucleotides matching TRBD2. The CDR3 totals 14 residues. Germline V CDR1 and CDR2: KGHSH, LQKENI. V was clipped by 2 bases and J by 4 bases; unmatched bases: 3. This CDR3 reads CASSPGGGADTQYF. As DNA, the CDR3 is TGTGCCAGCTCACCAGGCGGGGGAGCAGATACGCAGTATTTT.

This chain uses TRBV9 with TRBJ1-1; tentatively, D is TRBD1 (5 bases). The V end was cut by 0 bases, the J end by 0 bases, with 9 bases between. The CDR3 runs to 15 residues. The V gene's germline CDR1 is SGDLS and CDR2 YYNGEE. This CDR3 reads CASSVEEGLNTEAFF. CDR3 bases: TGTGCCAGCAGCGTAGAGGAGGGACTGAACACTGAAGCTTTCTTT.

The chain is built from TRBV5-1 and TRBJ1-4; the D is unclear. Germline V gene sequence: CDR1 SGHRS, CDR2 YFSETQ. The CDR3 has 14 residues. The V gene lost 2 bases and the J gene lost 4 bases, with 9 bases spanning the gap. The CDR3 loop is CASSFYAGNEKLFF. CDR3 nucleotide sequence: TGCGCCAGCAGCTTCTACGCGGGTAATGAAAAACTGTTTTTT.

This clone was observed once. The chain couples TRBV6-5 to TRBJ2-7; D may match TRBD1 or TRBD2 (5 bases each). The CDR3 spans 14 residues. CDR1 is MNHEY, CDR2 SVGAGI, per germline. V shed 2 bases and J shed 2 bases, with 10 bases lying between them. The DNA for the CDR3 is TGTGCCAGCAGTTACCCCGGGACCCCCTACGAGCAGTACTTC. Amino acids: CASSYPGTPYEQYF.

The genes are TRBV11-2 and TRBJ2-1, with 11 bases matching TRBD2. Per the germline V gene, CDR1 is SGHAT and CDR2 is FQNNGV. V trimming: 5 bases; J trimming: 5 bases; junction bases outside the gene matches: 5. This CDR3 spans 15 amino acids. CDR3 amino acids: CASSRGLAENNEQFF. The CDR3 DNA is TGTGCCAGCAGCAGGGGACTAGCGGAAAACAATGAGCAGTTCTTC.

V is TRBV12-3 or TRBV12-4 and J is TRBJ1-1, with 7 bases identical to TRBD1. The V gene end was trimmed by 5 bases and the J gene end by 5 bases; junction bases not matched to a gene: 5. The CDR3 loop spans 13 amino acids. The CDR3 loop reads CASSRQGWTEAFF. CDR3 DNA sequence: TGTGCCAGCAGTCGACAGGGATGGACTGAAGCTTTCTTT.

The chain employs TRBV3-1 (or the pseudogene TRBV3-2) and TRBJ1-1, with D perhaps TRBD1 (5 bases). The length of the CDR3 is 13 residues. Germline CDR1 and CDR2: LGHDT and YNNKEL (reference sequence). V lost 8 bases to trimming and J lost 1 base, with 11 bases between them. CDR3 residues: CASGSDTNTEAFF. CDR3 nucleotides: TGTGCCAGCGGGTCGGACACGAACACTGAAGCTTTCTTT.

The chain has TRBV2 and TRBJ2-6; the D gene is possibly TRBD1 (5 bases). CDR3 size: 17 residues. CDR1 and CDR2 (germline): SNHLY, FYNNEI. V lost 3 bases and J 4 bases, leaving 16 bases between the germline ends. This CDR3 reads CASSDRRIQGGANVLTF. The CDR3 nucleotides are TGTGCCAGCAGTGATCGCAGGATTCAGGGAGGGGCCAACGTCCTGACTTTC.

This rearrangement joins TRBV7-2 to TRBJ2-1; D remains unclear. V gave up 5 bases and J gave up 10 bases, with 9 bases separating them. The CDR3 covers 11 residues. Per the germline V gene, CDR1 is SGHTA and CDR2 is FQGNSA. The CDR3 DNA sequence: TGTGCCAGCAGCCGCTACGGGGAGCAGTTCTTC. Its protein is CASSRYGEQFF.

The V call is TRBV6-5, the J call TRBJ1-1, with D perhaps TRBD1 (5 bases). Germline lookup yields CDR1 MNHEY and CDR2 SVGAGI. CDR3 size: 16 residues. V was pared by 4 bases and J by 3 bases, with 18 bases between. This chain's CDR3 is CASSLWTGTGDTEAFF. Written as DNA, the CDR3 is TGTGCCAGCAGTTTGTGGACCGGGACGGGGGACACTGAAGCTTTCTTT.

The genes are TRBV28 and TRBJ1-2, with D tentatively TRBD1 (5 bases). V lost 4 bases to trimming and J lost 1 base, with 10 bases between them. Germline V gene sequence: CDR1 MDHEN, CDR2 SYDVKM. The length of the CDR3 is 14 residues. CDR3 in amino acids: CASSSQQDNYGYTF. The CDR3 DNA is TGTGCCAGCAGTTCGCAACAGGATAACTATGGCTACACCTTC.

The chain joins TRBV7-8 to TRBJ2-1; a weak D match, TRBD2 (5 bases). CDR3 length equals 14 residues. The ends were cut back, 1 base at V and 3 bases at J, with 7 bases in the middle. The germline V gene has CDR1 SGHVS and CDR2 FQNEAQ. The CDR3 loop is CASSLDRGYNEQFF. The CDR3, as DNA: TGTGCCAGCAGCTTAGATCGGGGCTACAATGAGCAGTTCTTC.

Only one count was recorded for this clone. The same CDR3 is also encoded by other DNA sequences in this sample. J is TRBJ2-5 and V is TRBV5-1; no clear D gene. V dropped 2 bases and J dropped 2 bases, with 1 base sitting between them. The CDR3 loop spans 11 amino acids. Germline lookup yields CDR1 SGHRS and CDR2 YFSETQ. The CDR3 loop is CASSFQETQYF. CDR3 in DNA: TGCGCCAGCAGCTTTCAAGAGACCCAGTACTTC.

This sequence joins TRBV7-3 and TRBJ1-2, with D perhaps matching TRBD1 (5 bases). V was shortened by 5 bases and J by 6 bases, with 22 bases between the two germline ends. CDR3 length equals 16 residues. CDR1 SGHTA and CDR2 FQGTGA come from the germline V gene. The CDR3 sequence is CASSPAGGAGGDGYTF. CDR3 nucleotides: TGTGCCAGCAGCCCCGCAGGCGGGGCCGGGGGGGATGGCTACACCTTC. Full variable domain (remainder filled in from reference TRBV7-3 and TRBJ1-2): GAGVSQTPSNKVTEKGKYVELRCDPISGHTALYWYRQSLGQGPEFLIYFQGTGAADDSGLPNDRFFAVRPEGSVSTLKIQRTERGDSAVYLCASSPAGGAGGDGYTFGSGTRLTVV.

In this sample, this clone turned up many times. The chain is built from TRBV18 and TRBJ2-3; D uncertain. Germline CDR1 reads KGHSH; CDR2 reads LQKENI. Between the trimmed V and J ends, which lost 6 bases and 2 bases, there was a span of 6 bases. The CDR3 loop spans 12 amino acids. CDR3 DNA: TGTGCCAGCTCCCTGGTCACAGATACGCAGTATTTT. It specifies CASSLVTDTQYF.

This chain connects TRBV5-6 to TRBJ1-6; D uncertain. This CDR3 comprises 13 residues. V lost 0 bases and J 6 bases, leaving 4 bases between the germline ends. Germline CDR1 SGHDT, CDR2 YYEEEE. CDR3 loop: CASSLGLNSPLHF. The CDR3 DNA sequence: TGTGCCAGCAGCTTGGGCCTTAATTCACCCCTCCACTTT.

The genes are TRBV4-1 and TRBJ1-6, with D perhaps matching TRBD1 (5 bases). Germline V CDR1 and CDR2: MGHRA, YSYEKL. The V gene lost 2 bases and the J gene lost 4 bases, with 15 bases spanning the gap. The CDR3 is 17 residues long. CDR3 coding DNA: TGCGCCAGCAGCCAAATGATGATCGGGGCGTATAATTCACCCCTCCACTTT. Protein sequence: CASSQMMIGAYNSPLHF.

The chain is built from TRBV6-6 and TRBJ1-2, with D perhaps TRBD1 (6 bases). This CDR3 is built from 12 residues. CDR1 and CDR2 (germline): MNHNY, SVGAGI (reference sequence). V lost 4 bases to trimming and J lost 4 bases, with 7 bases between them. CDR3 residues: CASSLDSYGYTF. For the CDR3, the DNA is TGTGCCAGCAGTTTGGACAGCTATGGCTACACCTTC.

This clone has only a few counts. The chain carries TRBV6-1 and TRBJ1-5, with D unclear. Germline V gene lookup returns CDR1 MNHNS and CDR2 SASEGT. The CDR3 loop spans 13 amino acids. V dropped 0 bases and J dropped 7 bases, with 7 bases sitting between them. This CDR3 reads CASSEARVQPQHF. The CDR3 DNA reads TGTGCCAGCAGTGAAGCGCGTGTCCAGCCCCAGCATTTT.

In nucleotides, the CDR3 is TGTGCCAGCAGCTTAGGAAGCGGGGAGCTGTTTTTT. Residues: CASSLGSGELFF. The chain links TRBV7-9 to TRBJ2-2, with D uncertain. Germline V CDR1 and CDR2: SEHNR, FQNEAQ (reference sequence). The CDR3 totals 12 residues. V lost 1 base and J lost 7, with 4 bases in between.